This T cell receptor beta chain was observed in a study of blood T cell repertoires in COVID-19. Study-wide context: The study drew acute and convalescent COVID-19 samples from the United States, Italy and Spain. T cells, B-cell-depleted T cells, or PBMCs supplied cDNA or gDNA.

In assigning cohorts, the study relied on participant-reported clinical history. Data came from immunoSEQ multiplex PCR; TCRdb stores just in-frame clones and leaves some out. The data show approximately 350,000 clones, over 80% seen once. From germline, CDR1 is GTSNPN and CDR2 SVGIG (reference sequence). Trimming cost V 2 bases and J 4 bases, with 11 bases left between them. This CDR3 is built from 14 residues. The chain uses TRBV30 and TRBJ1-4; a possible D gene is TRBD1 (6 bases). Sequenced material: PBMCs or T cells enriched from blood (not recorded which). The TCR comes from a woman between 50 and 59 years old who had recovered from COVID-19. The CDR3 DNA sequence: TGTGCCTGGAGTACAGGGTCGAGTAATGAAAAACTGTTTTTT. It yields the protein CAWSTGSSNEKLFF.